This TCR beta chain emerged from a study of shared clonotypes between healthy human individuals. Generated by immunoSEQ multiplex PCR, the TCRdb table keeps only in-frame clones and is missing some. The data contain hundreds of thousands of clones, 96% of them singletons. The naive CD8 population came from CD45RO-negative cells selected for CCR7, without terminally differentiated effector memory CD45RA+ cells. CDR1 is MRHNA, CDR2 SNTAGT, per germline. The CDR3 extends over 17 amino acids. V lost 2 bases and J 0 bases, leaving 14 bases between the germline ends. Sequenced material: naive CD8+ T cells sorted from blood. V gene TRBV6-4 combines with J gene TRBJ2-1; weak D call: TRBD2 (6 bases). The clonotype comes from a young man in good health. CDR3 sequence: CASSDELAVSSYNEQFF. The CDR3 nucleotides read TGTGCCAGCAGTGACGAGTTAGCGGTTAGCTCCTACAATGAGCAGTTCTTC.